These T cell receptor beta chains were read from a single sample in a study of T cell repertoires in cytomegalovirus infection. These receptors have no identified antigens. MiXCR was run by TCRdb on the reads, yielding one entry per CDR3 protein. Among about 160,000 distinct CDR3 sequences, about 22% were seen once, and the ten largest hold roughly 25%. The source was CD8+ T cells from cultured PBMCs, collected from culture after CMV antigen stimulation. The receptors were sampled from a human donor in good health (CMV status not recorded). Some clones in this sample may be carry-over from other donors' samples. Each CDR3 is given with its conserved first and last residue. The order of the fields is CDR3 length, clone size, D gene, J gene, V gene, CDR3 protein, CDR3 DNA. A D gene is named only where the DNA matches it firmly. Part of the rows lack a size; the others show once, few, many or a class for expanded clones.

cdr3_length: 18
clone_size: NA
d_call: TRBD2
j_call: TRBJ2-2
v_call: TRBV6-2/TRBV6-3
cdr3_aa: CASSSPGLAGGLTGELFF
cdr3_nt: TGTGCCAGCAGTTCTCCGGGACTAGCGGGGGGGCTGACCGGGGAGCTGTTTTTT

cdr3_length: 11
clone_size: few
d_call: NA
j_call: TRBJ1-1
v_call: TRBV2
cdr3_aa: CASIVNTEAFF
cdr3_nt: TGTGCCAGCATCGTGAACACTGAAGCTTTCTTT

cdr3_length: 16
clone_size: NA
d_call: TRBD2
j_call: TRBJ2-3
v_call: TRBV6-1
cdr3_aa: CASSEASGGATDTQYF
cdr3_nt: TGTGCCAGCAGTGAAGCTAGCGGGGGGGCCACAGATACGCAGTATTTT

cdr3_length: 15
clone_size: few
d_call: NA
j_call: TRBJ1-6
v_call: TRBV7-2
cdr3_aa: CASSPLTDGWSPLHF
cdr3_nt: TGTGCCAGCAGCCCCCTAACGGACGGGTGGTCACCCCTCCACTTT

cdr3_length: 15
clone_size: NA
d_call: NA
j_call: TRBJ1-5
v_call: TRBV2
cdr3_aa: CASSEFGFSNQPQHF
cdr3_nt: TGTGCCAGCAGTGAATTCGGCTTTAGCAATCAGCCCCAGCATTTT

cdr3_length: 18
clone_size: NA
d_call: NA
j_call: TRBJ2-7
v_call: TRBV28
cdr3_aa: CASNGGAGVLNSYYEQYF
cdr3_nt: TGTGCCAGCAATGGCGGGGCAGGGGTGCTCAACTCATACTACGAGCAGTACTTC

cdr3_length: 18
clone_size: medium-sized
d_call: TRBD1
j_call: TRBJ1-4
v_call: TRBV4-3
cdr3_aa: CASSQWAGGPMWNEKLFF
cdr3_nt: TGCGCCAGCAGCCAGTGGGCAGGGGGACCTATGTGGAATGAAAAACTGTTTTTT

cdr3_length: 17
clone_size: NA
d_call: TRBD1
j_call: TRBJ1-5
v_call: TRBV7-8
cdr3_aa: CASSLEGRTGRNQPQHF
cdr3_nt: TGTGCCAGCAGCTTAGAGGGACGGACAGGGAGGAATCAGCCCCAGCATTTT

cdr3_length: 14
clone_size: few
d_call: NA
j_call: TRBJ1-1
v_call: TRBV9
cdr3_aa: CASSVYRENTEAFF
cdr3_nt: TGTGCCAGCAGCGTGTACAGGGAGAACACTGAAGCTTTCTTT

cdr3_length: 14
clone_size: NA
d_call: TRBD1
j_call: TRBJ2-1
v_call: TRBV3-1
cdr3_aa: CASSQWDSDNEQFF
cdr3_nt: TGTGCCAGCAGCCAGTGGGACAGTGACAATGAGCAGTTCTTC

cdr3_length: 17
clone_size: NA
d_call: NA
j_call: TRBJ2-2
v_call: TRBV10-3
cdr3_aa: CAISEWERSMNTGELFF
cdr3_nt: TGTGCCATCAGTGAGTGGGAAAGGAGCATGAACACCGGGGAGCTGTTTTTT

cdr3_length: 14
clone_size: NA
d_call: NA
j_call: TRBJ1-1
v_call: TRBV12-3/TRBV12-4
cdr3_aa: CASTFDRYNTEAFF
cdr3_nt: TGTGCCAGCACCTTCGACAGGTATAACACTGAAGCTTTCTTT